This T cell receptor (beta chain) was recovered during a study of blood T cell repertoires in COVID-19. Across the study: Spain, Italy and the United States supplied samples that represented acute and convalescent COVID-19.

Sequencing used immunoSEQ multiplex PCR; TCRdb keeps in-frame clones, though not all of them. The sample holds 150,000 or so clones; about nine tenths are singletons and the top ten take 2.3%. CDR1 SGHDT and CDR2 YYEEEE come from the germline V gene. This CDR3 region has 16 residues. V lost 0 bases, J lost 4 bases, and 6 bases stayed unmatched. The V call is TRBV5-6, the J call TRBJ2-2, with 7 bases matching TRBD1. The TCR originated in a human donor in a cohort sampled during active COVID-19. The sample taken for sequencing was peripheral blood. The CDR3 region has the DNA TGTGCCAGCAGCTTGGGAGGGGACAGACTCACCGGGGAGCTGTTTTTT. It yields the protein CASSLGGDRLTGELFF.